Listed below are T cell receptor beta chains from one sample, sequenced in a study of beta chain features in type 1 diabetes. The table came from immunoSEQ multiplex PCR; TCRdb's copy has only in-frame clones and leaves some out. Counted here are hundreds of thousands of clones, around 15% occurring once; the ten biggest clones make up under 8.5%. The sequenced sample was central memory CD4+ T cells from blood. Receptors were obtained from a man aged 30 to 45 in good health. Each CDR3 is given with its conserved first and last residue. D genes are given only for firm matches. The size of a clone is reported for some rows only, either as once, few or many, or as a class for expanded clones.

abundance,d_gene,v_gene,j_gene,CDR3aa,CDR3nt
few,.,TRBV5-8,TRBJ2-1,CASSLDAPYNEQFF,TGTGCCAGCAGTTTGGACGCCCCCTACAATGAGCAGTTCTTC
.,TRBD2,TRBV7-9,TRBJ2-3,CASSLDSGGLGDTQYF,TGTGCCAGCAGCCTGGATAGCGGGGGCTTGGGGGATACGCAGTATTTT
.,.,TRBV7-2,TRBJ2-1,CASSSLARTDNEQFF,TGTGCCAGCAGCTCTCTAGCGCGGACCGACAATGAGCAGTTCTTC
few,TRBD1,TRBV7-3,TRBJ1-1,CASSLRIGRDRDTEAFF,TGTGCCAGCAGCTTAAGGATCGGTCGGGACAGGGACACTGAAGCTTTCTTT
.,.,TRBV7-3,TRBJ2-1,CASSSLGLNNEQFF,TGTGCCAGCAGCTCACTCGGACTGAACAATGAGCAGTTCTTC
few,TRBD2,TRBV7-2,TRBJ2-1,CASSLATVAGKNEQFF,TGTGCCAGCAGCTTAGCGACGGTAGCGGGAAAGAATGAGCAGTTCTTC
.,TRBD1,TRBV4-1,TRBJ1-5,CASSQTVPGQARVGNQPQHF,TGCGCCAGCAGCCAAACCGTCCCGGGACAGGCCCGGGTCGGCAATCAGCCCCAGCATTTT
.,.,TRBV7-2,TRBJ1-6,CASSLDNFGHSPLHF,TGTGCCAGCAGCTTAGACAATTTCGGCCATTCACCCCTCCACTTT
few,TRBD2,TRBV19,TRBJ2-7,CASSIAAGGALYEQYF,TGTGCCAGTAGTATAGCGGCGGGGGGCGCATTATACGAGCAGTACTTC
.,.,TRBV7-7,TRBJ2-2,CASSPSPGGQNTGELFF,TGTGCTAGCAGTCCAAGTCCGGGGGGACAGAACACCGGGGAGCTGTTTTTT
.,.,TRBV19,TRBJ1-2,CASTLDWGTEGYTF,TGTGCCAGTACCCTGGATTGGGGGACGGAGGGCTACACCTTC
few,.,TRBV5-1,TRBJ2-1,CASSSDSRYNEQFF,TGCGCCAGCAGCTCGGACAGCCGTTACAATGAGCAGTTCTTC
.,TRBD1,TRBV9,TRBJ2-5,CASSRTGGRETQYF,TGTGCCAGCAGTCGAACAGGGGGACGAGAGACCCAGTACTTC
.,.,TRBV7-2,TRBJ1-5,CASSLVASDNQPQHF,TGTGCCAGCAGCCTAGTGGCCAGCGACAATCAGCCCCAGCATTTT
.,TRBD1,TRBV5-1,TRBJ1-2,CASSSVTGVGYTF,TGCGCCAGCAGCTCTGTGACAGGGGTTGGCTACACCTTC
.,.,TRBV7-9,TRBJ2-1,CASSPPEFGNEQFF,TGTGCCAGCAGCCCCCCGGAGTTTGGAAATGAGCAGTTCTTC
.,TRBD2,TRBV27,TRBJ2-3,CASSPPSGRFRDTQYF,TGTGCCAGCAGTCCCCCTAGCGGGAGATTCAGGGATACGCAGTATTTT
few,TRBD2,TRBV10-3,TRBJ2-1,CAILAGERNEQFF,TGTGCCATATTAGCGGGAGAGAGAAATGAGCAGTTCTTC
few,.,TRBV6-6,TRBJ2-2,CASSFAGELFF,TGTGCCAGCAGTTTCGCCGGGGAGCTGTTTTTT
few,.,TRBV7-2,TRBJ1-1,CASSRDGNTEAFF,TGTGCCAGCAGCCGCGACGGGAACACTGAAGCTTTCTTT
few,.,TRBV18,TRBJ1-1,CASSPWTENTEAFF,TGTGCCAGCTCACCTTGGACAGAGAATACTGAAGCTTTCTTT
few,TRBD1,TRBV6-5,TRBJ1-2,CASSYSSGQGLDGYTF,TGTGCCAGCAGTTACTCGTCCGGACAGGGCTTGGATGGCTACACCTTC
few,.,TRBV4-2,TRBJ1-3,CASSQEGSSGNTIYF,TGTGCCAGCAGCCAAGAGGGCAGCTCTGGAAACACCATATATTTT
.,TRBD1,TRBV5-4,TRBJ2-5,CASSRDRVVETQYF,TGTGCCAGCAGCCGGGACAGGGTTGTAGAGACCCAGTACTTC
.,.,TRBV6-5,TRBJ1-5,CASSYRPWNQPQHF,TGTGCCAGCAGTTATCGGCCTTGGAATCAGCCCCAGCATTTT
many,.,TRBV16,TRBJ1-4,CASSQLAAGEKLFF,TGTGCCAGCAGCCAATTGGCAGCGGGGGAAAAACTGTTTTTT
.,TRBD2,TRBV6-5,TRBJ2-1,CASSYSGVGYYNEQFF,TGTGCCAGCAGTTATAGCGGGGTAGGTTACTACAATGAGCAGTTCTTC
few,.,TRBV7-9,TRBJ1-4,CASSVIGIMEKLFF,TGTGCCAGCAGCGTCATCGGAATTATGGAAAAACTGTTTTTT
few,.,TRBV5-6,TRBJ2-1,CASSQEGRNEQFF,TGTGCCAGCAGCCAAGAGGGTAGAAATGAGCAGTTCTTC
few,.,TRBV30,TRBJ1-5,CAWSVDRHQPQHF,TGTGCCTGGAGTGTGGACAGACATCAGCCCCAGCATTTT
.,.,TRBV27,TRBJ1-5,CASKGSYSNQPQHF,TGTGCCAGCAAAGGCAGTTATAGCAATCAGCCCCAGCATTTT
few,TRBD1,TRBV5-1,TRBJ1-2,CASSISTGERGYTF,TGCGCCAGCAGCATTTCGACAGGGGAAAGAGGCTACACCTTC
few,.,TRBV5-1,TRBJ1-1,CASSAGGTYYTEAFF,TGCGCCAGCAGCGCGGGGGGGACGTATTACACTGAAGCTTTCTTT
.,TRBD2,TRBV5-4,TRBJ2-2,CASSSRGTSGGSGGELFF,TGTGCCAGCAGCTCCCGCGGAACTAGCGGGGGGTCGGGCGGGGAGCTGTTTTTT
.,.,TRBV19,TRBJ2-3,CASSIGGSQDTQYF,TGTGCCAGTAGTATTGGGGGATCTCAAGATACGCAGTATTTT
many,.,TRBV19,TRBJ2-5,CASSVLGEETQYF,TGTGCCAGTAGTGTTCTGGGGGAAGAGACCCAGTACTTC
few,TRBD1,TRBV11-3,TRBJ1-3,CASSFGTGQGNTIYF,TGTGCCAGCAGCTTCGGGACAGGGCAAGGAAACACCATATATTTT
.,.,TRBV28,TRBJ1-2,CASEDRTNYGYTF,TGTGCCAGCGAGGACAGAACGAATTATGGCTACACCTTC
.,TRBD2,TRBV11-3,TRBJ2-2,CASSMSGGNTGELFF,TGTGCCAGCAGCATGAGCGGGGGGAACACCGGGGAGCTGTTTTTT
few,.,TRBV7-2,TRBJ2-5,CASSRSLPTGQETQYF,TGTGCCAGCAGCCGTTCCCTGCCTACAGGTCAAGAGACCCAGTACTTC
few,.,TRBV9,TRBJ2-2,CASSVLGESTGELFF,TGTGCCAGCAGCGTATTGGGGGAGAGCACCGGGGAGCTGTTTTTT
few,TRBD1,TRBV5-1,TRBJ2-2,CASSLGGQSLNTGELFF,TGCGCCAGCAGCTTGGGGGGACAGTCGTTGAACACCGGGGAGCTGTTTTTT
few,TRBD1,TRBV4-3,TRBJ2-1,CASSQWTGSNEQFF,TGCGCCAGCAGCCAGTGGACAGGGAGTAATGAGCAGTTCTTC
few,.,TRBV9,TRBJ1-6,CASSPQDRTYNSPLHF,TGTGCCAGCAGCCCCCAGGACAGAACGTATAATTCACCCCTCCACTTT
few,.,TRBV9,TRBJ2-7,CASSVGRTGEQYF,TGTGCCAGCAGCGTAGGTAGGACGGGAGAGCAGTACTTC
.,.,TRBV6-4,TRBJ1-2,CASSSQGLSGYTF,TGTGCCAGCAGTTCCCAGGGGCTCTCTGGCTACACCTTC
.,TRBD2,TRBV7-2,TRBJ2-1,CASSLALGLAAGGAQFF,TGTGCCAGCAGCTTAGCCTTGGGACTAGCGGCAGGGGGGGCGCAGTTCTTC
few,.,TRBV5-4,TRBJ2-5,CASSATQETQYF,TGTGCCAGCAGCGCCACTCAAGAGACCCAGTACTTC
many,.,TRBV5-4,TRBJ2-2,CASSLGYTGELFF,TGTGCCAGCAGCTTAGGTTACACCGGGGAGCTGTTTTTT
.,.,TRBV7-9,TRBJ2-6,CASSLPAGGSLSGANVLTF,TGTGCCAGCAGCTTACCCGCCGGGGGCTCTCTCTCTGGGGCCAACGTCCTGACTTTC
few,.,TRBV30,TRBJ1-1,CAWSVMRSAFF,TGTGCCTGGAGTGTAATGAGATCAGCTTTCTTT
few,.,TRBV5-6,TRBJ2-1,CASSYGTGSSYNEQFF,TGTGCCAGCAGCTATGGGACGGGAAGCTCCTACAATGAGCAGTTCTTC
few,.,TRBV9,TRBJ2-5,CASSNNRAGKTQYF,TGTGCCAGCAGCAACAACAGGGCGGGAAAGACCCAGTACTTC
.,.,TRBV5-6,TRBJ1-1,CASSLRGEVEAFF,TGTGCCAGCAGCTTGAGGGGAGAAGTTGAAGCTTTCTTT
.,.,TRBV15,TRBJ1-4,CATSRDYSNQEKLFF,TGTGCCACCAGCAGAGATTACAGTAACCAAGAAAAACTGTTTTTT
few,.,TRBV7-6,TRBJ2-3,CASSRKPDPYTDTQYF,TGTGCCAGCAGCCGAAAACCAGATCCTTACACAGATACGCAGTATTTT
few,TRBD2,TRBV7-7,TRBJ2-2,CASSPGTSGTGELFF,TGTGCCAGCAGCCCAGGGACTAGCGGCACCGGGGAGCTGTTTTTT
once,.,TRBV4-3,TRBJ1-6,CASSQDLSRLNNSPLHF,TGCGCCAGCAGCCAAGATCTAAGCCGGCTCAATAATTCACCCCTCCACTTT